This entry is about one TCR beta chain. The sample originates from a study of control samples from healthy donors and cancer patients. Sequencing was performed with immunoSEQ multiplex PCR; in TCRdb, only in-frame clones are kept and a portion is missing. Here the sample spans about 92,000 clones, more than 75% being singletons. The CDR3 sequence is 11 residues long. The V gene lost 8 bases and the J gene lost 9 bases, with 11 bases spanning the gap. The sequence was collected from a woman aged 60-75 years in good health. Sequenced: blood. The chain has TRBV12-3 or TRBV12-4 and TRBJ2-1, with unresolved D. In DNA form, the CDR3 reads TGTGCCAGCCTGATAGATATTGAGCAGTTCTTC. It codes for CASLIDIEQFF.